The clone carrying this TCR beta chain was recorded at least ten times. This specimen comes from a study of T cells in Graves' hyperthyroidism and ophthalmopathy. CDR3 length equals 10 residues. Germline V gene data show CDR1 as MNHEY and CDR2 as SMNVEV (reference sequence). Trimming shortened V by 4 bases and J by 3 bases, and 1 base separated the two germline ends. The investigators amplified TCR beta CDR3 regions from RNA transcripts. An initial round of RT-PCR targeting the TCR CDR3 relied on the HTBI primer set. TCRdb processed the multiplex PCR reads anew with MiXCR; each CDR3 protein has one entry. The table lists around 280,000 distinct CDR3 sequences, approximately 12% of them singletons.

This sequence joins TRBV27 and TRBJ2-7; D gene unclear. Sequenced: blood. This sequence was found in a woman in her twenties or thirties with Graves' hyperthyroidism that later progressed to Graves' ophthalmopathy. The CDR3: CASSYYEQYF. The CDR3 region has the DNA TGTGCCAGCAGTTACTACGAGCAGTACTTC.